This T cell receptor (beta chain) was observed in a study of T-cell memory formation after mild COVID-19. Study in general: Clusters of TCRs were largely donor specific.

The CDR3 contains 13 residues. From germline, CDR1 is SGHRS and CDR2 YFSETQ. V was clipped by 4 bases and J by 6 bases, with 13 bases between them. Study-level findings and limits: Some clones that responded were present in memory (sampled pre-infection), which suggests cross-reactive memory joined. Clones contracting day 15 to 85 were balanced CD4/CD8; later expanders leaned CD4+.

TCRdb processed the 5' RACE reads anew with MiXCR; each CDR3 protein has one entry. The sample has some 150,000 distinct CDR3 sequences; around 5.8% are singletons. Ten or more counts support this clonotype. Its cognate antigen is unknown. Sequenced material: PBMCs or a T cell subset sorted from them (not recorded which). This chain uses TRBV5-1 with TRBJ1-2; D remains unclear. The TCR was taken from an adult woman who had mild COVID-19 (a few samples of this study predate the infection). Cell type and time point are not known. CDR3 sequence (DNA): TGCGCCAGCAGCGACTCTCTAGGAGATGGCTACACCTTC. Its translation is CASSDSLGDGYTF.